The T cell receptor beta chain described here comes from a study of control samples from healthy donors and cancer patients. The CDR3 length is 15 residues. Germline-derived CDR1 and CDR2 are KGHDR and SFDVKD. Germline trimming cut 7 bases from V and 3 bases from J; bases unmatched to any gene: 8. Sequencing used immunoSEQ multiplex PCR; TCRdb keeps in-frame clones, though not all of them. Here the sample spans roughly 95,000 clones, roughly 88% being singletons. The source of this sequence is a man younger than 45 in good health. The chain employs TRBV24-1 and TRBJ2-1; TRBD2 aligns across 7 bases. The sample was blood. Here the CDR3 reads CATRPSGGLYNEQFF. The CDR3 coding sequence is TGTGCCACCAGGCCTAGCGGAGGTCTCTACAATGAGCAGTTCTTC.